This T cell receptor beta chain was sequenced for a study of T-cell memory formation after mild COVID-19. This clonotype was seen only a few times. Its antigen is unknown. It was 5'RACE with constant-segment primers that produced the TCR alpha and TCR beta cDNA libraries, which carried sample barcodes and UMIs. From the 5' RACE reads, TCRdb called clonotypes with MiXCR, one entry per CDR3 protein. The data hold under 300,000 distinct CDR3 sequences, with roughly 10% observed a single time. The CDR3 contains 16 residues. The germline gives CDR1 LGHNA, CDR2 YSLEER. Trimming cost V 0 bases and J 4 bases; bases outside gene matches: 5. Findings and limits, study-wide: Clones that contracted from day 15 to 85 were balanced CD4/CD8, while later expanders leaned CD4+.

The clonotype originates from a man younger than 35 who had mild COVID-19 (a few samples of this study predate the infection). Cell type and time point are not known. Sample: PBMCs or a T cell subset sorted from them (not recorded which). The chain couples TRBV4-3 to TRBJ2-3; 9 bases fit TRBD1. The CDR3 DNA sequence: TGCGCCAGCAGCCAAGATAGGGGACAGGGCGCAGATACGCAGTATTTT. Its protein product is CASSQDRGQGADTQYF.